What follows are 9 T cell receptor beta chains derived from one specimen sequenced in a study of T cell responses to AZD1222 COVID-19 vaccine. Produced via immunoSEQ multiplex PCR; TCRdb's table is partial and in-frame only. The sample comprises some 150,000 clones, 80% to 95% of which are singletons, and roughly 5% rests with the top ten. The specimen was peripheral blood, collected on day 0 of AZD1222 vaccination. These receptors all stem from an adult in good health.

The chain links TRBV5-1 to TRBJ1-3; D remains ambiguous. Germline-derived CDR1 and CDR2 are SGHRS and YFSETQ. The CDR3 runs to 14 residues. V lost 0 bases and J 0 bases, leaving 4 bases between the germline ends. In nucleotides, the CDR3 is TGCGCCAGCAGCTTGGAAGGCTCTGGAAACACCATATATTTT. Its protein is CASSLEGSGNTIYF.

This clone was detected only once. The CDR3 region is CASSQDRIRGNEQFF. Written as DNA, the CDR3 is TGTGCCAGCAGCCAAGATCGGATTAGGGGAAATGAGCAGTTCTTC. The chain couples TRBV14 to TRBJ2-1; a weak D match, TRBD1 (5 bases). The CDR3 loop spans 15 amino acids. Trimming cost V 0 bases and J 7 bases, with 13 bases left between them. Germline V gives CDR1 SGHDN, CDR2 FVKESK. Complete variable domain (other parts from reference TRBV14 and TRBJ2-1): EAGVTQFPSHSVIEKGQTVTLRCDPISGHDNLYWYRRVMGKEIKFLLHFVKESKQDESGMPNNRFLAERTGGTYSTLKVQPAELEDSGVYFCASSQDRIRGNEQFFGPGTRLTVL.

The chain recombines TRBV28 with TRBJ2-7; D could derive from TRBD1 or TRBD2 (6 bases each). The CDR3 totals 15 residues. Trimming stripped 5 bases from V and 2 bases from J, with 16 bases between. Germline V gene data show CDR1 as MDHEN and CDR2 as SYDVKM. The CDR3 coding sequence is TGTGCCAGCAGTCAAGGGGGAGGCGGAACCTACGAGCAGTACTTC. Its protein product is CASSQGGGGTYEQYF. Based on the CDR3 plus reference TRBV28 and TRBJ2-7, the full variable domain is DVKVTQSSRYLVKRTGEKVFLECVQDMDHENMFWYRQDPGLGLRLIYFSYDVKMKEKGDIPEGYSVSREKKERFSLILESASTNQTSMYLCASSQGGGGTYEQYFGPGTRLTVT.

The chain is built from TRBV7-2 and TRBJ1-5, with 9 bases that match TRBD1. CDR3 length equals 15 residues. The germline V gene has CDR1 SGHTA and CDR2 FQGNSA. V gave up 3 bases and J gave up 4 bases; unmatched junction bases: 4. CDR3 in amino acids: CASSLEGTGNQPQHF. CDR3 in DNA: TGTGCCAGCAGCTTGGAGGGGACAGGGAATCAGCCCCAGCATTTT.

V is TRBV7-2 and J is TRBJ1-3, with a tentative D call TRBD1 (5 bases). The CDR3 is 15 residues long. Deletions cut 1 base from V and 3 bases from J, with 10 bases between. The germline V gene has CDR1 SGHTA and CDR2 FQGNSA. The CDR3 coding sequence is TGTGCCAGCAGCTTAGATCGACAGCTTGGAAACACCATATATTTT. It encodes CASSLDRQLGNTIYF. Complete variable domain (other parts from reference TRBV7-2 and TRBJ1-3): GAGVSQSPSNKVTEKGKDVELRCDPISGHTALYWYRQSLGQGLEFLIYFQGNSAPDKSGLPSDRFSAERTGGSVSTLTIQRTQQEDSAVYLCASSLDRQLGNTIYFGEGSWLTVV.

V usage is TRBV4-1 and J usage is TRBJ2-7; 13 nucleotides agree with TRBD2. Germline CDR1 MGHRA, CDR2 YSYEKL. The CDR3 is 17 amino acids. Trimming took 1 base from V and 1 from J; bases not matched to a gene: 4. CDR3 loop: CASSQGGGLAGSYEQYF. The CDR3 region has the DNA TGCGCCAGCAGCCAAGGAGGGGGACTAGCGGGATCCTACGAGCAGTACTTC.

J is TRBJ2-1 and V is TRBV11-2; 10 nucleotides match TRBD2. Germline lookup yields CDR1 SGHAT and CDR2 FQNNGV. V shed 5 bases and J 3 bases; nucleotides not matched to a gene: 4. This CDR3 region has 15 residues. In DNA, the CDR3 is TGTGCCAGCAGCCCACTAGCGGGACTCTACAATGAGCAGTTCTTC. Encoded protein: CASSPLAGLYNEQFF.

The chain joins TRBV28 to TRBJ1-6; D perhaps matches TRBD1 (5 bases). Germline CDR1 is MDHEN and CDR2 is SYDVKM. The germline V and J ends were trimmed by 2 bases and 4 bases, with 9 bases remaining between them. The CDR3 is 15 amino acids. The CDR3 nucleotides are TGTGCCAGCAGTTTAGGTAGGGGTTATAATTCACCCCTCCACTTT. Its protein is CASSLGRGYNSPLHF. Drawing the rest from reference TRBV28 and TRBJ1-6, the complete variable domain is DVKVTQSSRYLVKRTGEKVFLECVQDMDHENMFWYRQDPGLGLRLIYFSYDVKMKEKGDIPEGYSVSREKKERFSLILESASTNQTSMYLCASSLGRGYNSPLHFGNGTRLTVT.

The chain uses TRBV19 and TRBJ2-7, with D possibly matching TRBD1 (7 bases). CDR3 length equals 15 residues. V dropped 2 bases and J dropped 3 bases, with 14 bases sitting between them. The germline CDR1 and CDR2 sequences are LNHDA and SQIVND (reference sequence). CDR3 region: CASSIIQGGLYEQYF. CDR3 DNA sequence: TGTGCCAGTAGTATAATCCAGGGGGGCCTCTACGAGCAGTACTTC.